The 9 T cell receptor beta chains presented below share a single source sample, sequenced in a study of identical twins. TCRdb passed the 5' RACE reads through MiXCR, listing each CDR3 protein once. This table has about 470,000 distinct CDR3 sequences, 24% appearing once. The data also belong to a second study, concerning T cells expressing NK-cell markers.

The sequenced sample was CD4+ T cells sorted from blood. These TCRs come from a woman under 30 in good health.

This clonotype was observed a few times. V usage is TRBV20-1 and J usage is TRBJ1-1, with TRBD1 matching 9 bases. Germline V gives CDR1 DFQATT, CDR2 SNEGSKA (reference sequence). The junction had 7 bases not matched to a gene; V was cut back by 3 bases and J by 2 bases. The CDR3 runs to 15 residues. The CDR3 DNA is TGCAGTGCTAGCCCACAGGGGGCGGTAAACACTGAAGCTTTCTTT. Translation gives CSASPQGAVNTEAFF.

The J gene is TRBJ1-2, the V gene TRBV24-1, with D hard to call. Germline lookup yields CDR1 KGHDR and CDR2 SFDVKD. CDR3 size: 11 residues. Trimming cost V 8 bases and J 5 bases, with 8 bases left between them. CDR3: CATKHFYGYTF. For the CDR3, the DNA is TGTGCCACCAAACATTTTTATGGCTACACCTTC.

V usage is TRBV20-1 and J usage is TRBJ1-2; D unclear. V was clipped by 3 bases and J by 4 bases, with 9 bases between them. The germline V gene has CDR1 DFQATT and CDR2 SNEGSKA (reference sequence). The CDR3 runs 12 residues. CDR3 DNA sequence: TGCAGTGCTAGGTCTGGGAGCTATGGCTACACCTTC. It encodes CSARSGSYGYTF.

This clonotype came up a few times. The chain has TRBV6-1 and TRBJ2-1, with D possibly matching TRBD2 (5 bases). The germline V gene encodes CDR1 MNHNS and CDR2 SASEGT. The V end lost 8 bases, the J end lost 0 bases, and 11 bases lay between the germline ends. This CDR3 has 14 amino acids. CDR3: CASREPSSYNEQFF. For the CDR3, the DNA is TGTGCCAGCCGGGAACCGAGCTCCTACAATGAGCAGTTCTTC.

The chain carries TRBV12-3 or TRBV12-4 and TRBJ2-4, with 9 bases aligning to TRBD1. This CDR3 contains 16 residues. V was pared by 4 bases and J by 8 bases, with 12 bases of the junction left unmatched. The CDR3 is CASSSLTGGAGYIQYF. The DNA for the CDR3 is TGTGCCAGCAGTTCCCTTACAGGGGGCGCGGGTTACATTCAGTACTTC.

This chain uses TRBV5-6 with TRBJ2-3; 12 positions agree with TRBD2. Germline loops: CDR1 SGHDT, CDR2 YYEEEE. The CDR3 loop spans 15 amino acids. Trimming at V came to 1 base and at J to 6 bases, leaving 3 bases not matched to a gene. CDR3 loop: CASSLLTSGSDTQYF. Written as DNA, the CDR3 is TGTGCCAGCAGCTTGCTGACTAGCGGGAGTGATACGCAGTATTTT.

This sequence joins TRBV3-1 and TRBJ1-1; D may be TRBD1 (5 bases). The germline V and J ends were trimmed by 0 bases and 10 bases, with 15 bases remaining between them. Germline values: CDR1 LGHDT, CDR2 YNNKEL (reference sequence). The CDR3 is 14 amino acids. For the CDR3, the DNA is TGTGCCAGCAGCCAAGATTTGGGGGAACCAGGAGCTTTCTTT. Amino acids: CASSQDLGEPGAFF.

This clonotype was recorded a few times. This CDR3 reads CSVVRTGGLANYGYTF. DNA of the CDR3: TGCAGCGTTGTGAGGACAGGGGGCTTGGCTAACTATGGCTACACCTTC. The chain is built from TRBV29-1 and TRBJ1-2, with 11 bases identical to TRBD1. V shed 4 bases, J shed 0 bases, and the junction held 7 bases outside the gene matches. The V gene's germline CDR1 is SQVTM and CDR2 ANQGSEA. The CDR3 length is 16 residues.

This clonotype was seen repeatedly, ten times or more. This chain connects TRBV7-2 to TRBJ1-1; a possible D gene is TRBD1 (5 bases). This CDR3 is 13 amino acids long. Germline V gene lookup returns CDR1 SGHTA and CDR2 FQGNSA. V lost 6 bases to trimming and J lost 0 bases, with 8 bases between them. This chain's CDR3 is CASSLQVNTEAFF. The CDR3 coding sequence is TGTGCCAGCAGTTTACAGGTGAACACTGAAGCTTTCTTT.